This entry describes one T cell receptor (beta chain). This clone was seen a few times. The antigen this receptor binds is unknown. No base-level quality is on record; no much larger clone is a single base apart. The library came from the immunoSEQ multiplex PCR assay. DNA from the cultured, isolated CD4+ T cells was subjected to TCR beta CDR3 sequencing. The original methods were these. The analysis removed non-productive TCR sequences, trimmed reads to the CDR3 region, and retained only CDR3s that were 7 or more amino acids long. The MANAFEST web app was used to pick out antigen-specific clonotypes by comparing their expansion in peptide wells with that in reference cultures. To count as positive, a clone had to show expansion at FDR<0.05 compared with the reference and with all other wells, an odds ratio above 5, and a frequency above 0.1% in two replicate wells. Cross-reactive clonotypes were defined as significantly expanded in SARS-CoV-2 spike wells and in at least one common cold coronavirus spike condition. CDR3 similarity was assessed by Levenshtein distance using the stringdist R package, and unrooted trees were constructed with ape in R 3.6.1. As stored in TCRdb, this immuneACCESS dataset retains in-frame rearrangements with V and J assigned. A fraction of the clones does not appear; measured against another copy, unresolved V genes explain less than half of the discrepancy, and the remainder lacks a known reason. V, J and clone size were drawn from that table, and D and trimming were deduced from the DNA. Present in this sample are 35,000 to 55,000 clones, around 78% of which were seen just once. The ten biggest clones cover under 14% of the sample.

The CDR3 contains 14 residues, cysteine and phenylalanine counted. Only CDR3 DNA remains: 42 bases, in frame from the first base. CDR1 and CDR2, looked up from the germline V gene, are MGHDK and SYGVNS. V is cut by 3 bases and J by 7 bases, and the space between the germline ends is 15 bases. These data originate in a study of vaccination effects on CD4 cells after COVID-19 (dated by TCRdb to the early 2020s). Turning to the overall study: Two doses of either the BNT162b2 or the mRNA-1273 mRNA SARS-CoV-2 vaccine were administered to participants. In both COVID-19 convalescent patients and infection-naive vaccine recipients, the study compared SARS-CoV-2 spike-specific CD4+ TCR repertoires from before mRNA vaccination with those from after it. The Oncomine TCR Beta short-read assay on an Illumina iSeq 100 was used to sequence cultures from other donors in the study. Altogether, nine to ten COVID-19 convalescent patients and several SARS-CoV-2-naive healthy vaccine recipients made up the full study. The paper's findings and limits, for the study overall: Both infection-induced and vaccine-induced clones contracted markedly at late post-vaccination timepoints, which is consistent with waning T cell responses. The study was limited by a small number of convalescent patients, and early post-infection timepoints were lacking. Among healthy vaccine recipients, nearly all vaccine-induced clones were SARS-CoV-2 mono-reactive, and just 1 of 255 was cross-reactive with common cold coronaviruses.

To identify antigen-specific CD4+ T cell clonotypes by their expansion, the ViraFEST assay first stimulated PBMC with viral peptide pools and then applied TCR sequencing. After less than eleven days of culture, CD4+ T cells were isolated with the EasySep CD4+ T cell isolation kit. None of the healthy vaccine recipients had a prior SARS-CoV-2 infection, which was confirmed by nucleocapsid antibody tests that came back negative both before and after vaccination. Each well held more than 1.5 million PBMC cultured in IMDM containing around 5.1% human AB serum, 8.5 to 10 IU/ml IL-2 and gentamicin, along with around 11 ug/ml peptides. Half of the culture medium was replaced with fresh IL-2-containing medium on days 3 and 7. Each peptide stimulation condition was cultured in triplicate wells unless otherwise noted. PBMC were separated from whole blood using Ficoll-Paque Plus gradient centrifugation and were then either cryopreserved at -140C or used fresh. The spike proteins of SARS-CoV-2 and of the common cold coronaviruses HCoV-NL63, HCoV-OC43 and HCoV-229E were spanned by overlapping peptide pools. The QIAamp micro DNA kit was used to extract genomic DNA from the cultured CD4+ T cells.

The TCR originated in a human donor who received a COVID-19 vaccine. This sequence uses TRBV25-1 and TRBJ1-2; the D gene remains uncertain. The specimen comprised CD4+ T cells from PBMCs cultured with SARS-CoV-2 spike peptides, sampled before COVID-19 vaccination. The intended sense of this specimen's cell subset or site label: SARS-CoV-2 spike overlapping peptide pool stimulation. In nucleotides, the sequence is TGTGCCAGCAGTGAGGGTGATCGAGGGTCTGGCTACACCTTC. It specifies CASSEGDRGSGYTF.